This T cell receptor (beta chain) was obtained from a study of blood T cell repertoires in COVID-19. At the level of the study: Whether acute or convalescent, the COVID-19 samples came from the United States, Italy and Spain. T cells, B-cell-depleted T cells, or PBMCs supplied cDNA or gDNA.

CDR3 length: 15 amino acids. Trimming left V 1 base short and J 4 bases short, with 10 bases between. Germline V gene lookup returns CDR1 SGHTA and CDR2 FQGNSA. Authors' processing steps: It was from reference gene primer amplification that nucleated cell counts were estimated. TCRdb's table, derived via immunoSEQ multiplex PCR, lists solely in-frame clones and lacks some. Clone size and V and J calls were adopted from that table, with D and trimming inferred from the DNA. The table shows around 260,000 clones, with roughly 84% occurring only once. While infection was still active, Seattle patients were enrolled and then followed longitudinally.

The sample was peripheral blood. The chain is built from TRBV7-2 and TRBJ1-4; D uncertain. This receptor was taken from a person aged 65-85 years with COVID-19, enrolled during active disease. CDR3 protein: CASSLDGGRNEKLFF. CDR3 nucleotide sequence: TGTGCCAGCAGCTTAGATGGAGGGCGTAATGAAAAACTGTTTTTT.